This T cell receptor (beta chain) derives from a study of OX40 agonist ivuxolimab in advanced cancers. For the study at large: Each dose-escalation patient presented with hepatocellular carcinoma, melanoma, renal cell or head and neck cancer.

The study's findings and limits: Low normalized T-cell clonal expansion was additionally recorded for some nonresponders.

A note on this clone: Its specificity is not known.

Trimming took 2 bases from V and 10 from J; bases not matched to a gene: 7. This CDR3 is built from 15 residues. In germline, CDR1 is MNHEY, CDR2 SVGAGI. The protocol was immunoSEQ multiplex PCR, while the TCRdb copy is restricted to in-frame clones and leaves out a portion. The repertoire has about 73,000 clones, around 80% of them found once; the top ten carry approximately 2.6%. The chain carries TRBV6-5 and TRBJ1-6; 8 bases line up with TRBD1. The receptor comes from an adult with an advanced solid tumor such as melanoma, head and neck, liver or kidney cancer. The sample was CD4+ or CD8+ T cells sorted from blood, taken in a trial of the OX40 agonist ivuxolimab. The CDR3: CASSYGWTGNSPLHF. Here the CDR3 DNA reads TGTGCCAGCAGTTACGGGTGGACAGGGAACTCACCCCTCCACTTT.